The clone carrying this TCR beta chain showed up just a few times. The antigen is unknown. The CDR3 runs to 15 residues. Germline V lookup: CDR1 SEHNR, CDR2 FQNEAQ (reference sequence). Trimming left V 2 bases short and J 4 bases short, with 14 bases between. A J-beta primer mix and a sample-barcoded 5' primer were used in a second PCR of about 7 to 12 cycles. TCRdb called the 5' RACE reads again in MiXCR, with one record for every CDR3 protein. The sample holds around 870,000 distinct CDR3 sequences, 29% seen once. These data belong to a study of blood T cells in healthy people across ages. Study-wide context: Every two T cells gave about one barcoded beta molecule via template switching.

Broader study findings: The study lacked donor CMV status, which possibly confounded expanded clonotype changes. Age showed a roughly linear inverse relationship with TCR beta diversity per million T cells. Among long-lived donors, naive CD4+ cells were more numerous and diversity higher than in aged donors.

The clonotype comes from a woman older than 75 in good health. V and J are TRBV7-9 and TRBJ2-5; tentative D call: TRBD2 (7 bases). The specimen was blood. The CDR3 DNA follows: TGTGCCAGCAGCTTACTCGGGGGGCCCTCAGAGACCCAGTACTTC. It translates to CASSLLGGPSETQYF.